This T cell receptor beta chain stems from a study of early T cells in non-severe SARS-CoV-2 infection. The germline CDR1 and CDR2 sequences are LGHNA and YSLEER. After removal of 1 base from V and 2 bases from J, the junction contained 9 bases not matched to a gene. The CDR3 extends over 18 amino acids. TCRdb recomputed calls from the 5' RACE reads with MiXCR, one row per CDR3 protein. The data hold roughly 26,000 distinct CDR3 sequences, with less than 6.5% observed a single time. Many counts were recorded for this clonotype. Sequencing input: whole blood. This chain connects TRBV4-3 to TRBJ2-3; 10 bases map to TRBD2. The TCR was taken from an adult who was a healthcare worker with PCR-confirmed SARS-CoV-2 infection or an uninfected control (not recorded which). CDR3 sequence reads: CASSQAIRSGGPTDTQYF. The CDR3 DNA is TGCGCCAGCAGCCAAGCTATCCGTAGCGGGGGGCCCACAGATACGCAGTATTTT.